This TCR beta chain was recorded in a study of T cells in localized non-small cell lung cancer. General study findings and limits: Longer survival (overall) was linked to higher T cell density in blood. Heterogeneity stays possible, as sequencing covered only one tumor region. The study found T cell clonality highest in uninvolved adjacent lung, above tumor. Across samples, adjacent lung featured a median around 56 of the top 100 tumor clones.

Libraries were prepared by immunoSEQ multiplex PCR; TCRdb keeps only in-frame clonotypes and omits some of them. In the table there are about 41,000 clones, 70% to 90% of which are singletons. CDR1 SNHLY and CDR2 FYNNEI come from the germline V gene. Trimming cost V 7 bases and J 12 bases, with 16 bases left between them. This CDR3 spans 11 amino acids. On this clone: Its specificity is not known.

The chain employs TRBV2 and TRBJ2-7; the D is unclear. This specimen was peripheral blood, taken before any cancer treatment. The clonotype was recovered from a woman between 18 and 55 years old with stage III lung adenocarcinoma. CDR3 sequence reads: CASTSVRNLYF. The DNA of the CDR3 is TGTGCCAGCACCTCTGTACGGAACTTGTACTTC.